The subject of this entry is one TCR beta chain. Its antigen is as yet unknown. This specimen belongs to a study of cytomegalovirus exposure and HLA in healthy donors. General study results and limits: CMV serostatus was the sole immune exposure data available. Previous analysis showed most TCR beta V segments were productive about 87% or about 30% of the time.

Unrecorded immune exposure was likely among donors, who were nominally healthy when sampled. Trimming shortened V by 2 bases and J by 0 bases, and 12 bases separated the two germline ends. The germline V gene encodes CDR1 SNHLY and CDR2 FYNNEI. The length of the CDR3 is 16 residues. Primers included in the PCR were 60 Vbeta and 13 Jbeta primers. The table came from immunoSEQ multiplex PCR; TCRdb's copy has only in-frame clones and leaves some out. The repertoire holds some 35,000 clones, with about half as singletons. V is TRBV2 and J is TRBJ2-3; a possible D gene is TRBD1 (5 bases). This clonotype was obtained from a woman aged 40 to 50 in good health and CMV-seropositive. The sample consisted of PBMCs. CDR3 region: CASSEPLTGSTDTQYF. CDR3 DNA: TGTGCCAGCAGTGAACCCCTCACAGGAAGCACAGATACGCAGTATTTT.